The source of this T cell receptor (beta chain) is a study of blood T cells in healthy people across ages (dated by TCRdb to 2014 to 2015). About the full investigation: In model experiments, template switching captured about one uniquely barcoded TCR beta cDNA molecule for every two T cells. Age-related changes in TCR beta repertoire diversity were measured in the study by deep sequencing normalized with unique cDNA molecular identifiers. Donors were grouped into four age groups: young (average 16 years), middle-aged (around 39), aged (around 60) and long-lived (about 82). To avoid experimental bias, donors of different ages were randomly spread across the sequencing lanes. For two donors (one aged 18 to 29 and one aged 80 or older), the study analyzed two additional independent replicas of 1 million unique cDNA reads from the same blood draw.

This clonotype occurred many times. What this receptor recognizes is not known. There are no base qualities to consult, and no much larger clone falls within one base. The library was generated by 5' RACE. The run used an Illumina HiSeq 2500. The second PCR ran for roughly 7 to 11 cycles and used a J-beta primer mix along with a sample-barcoded 5' primer. A template-switch 5' adaptor carrying 12 random nucleotides introduced a unique molecular identifier onto each TCR beta cDNA molecule. At least 2.5 million CDR3-containing paired-end reads were obtained from each sample. First-strand cDNA was synthesized from all RNA with the Mint cDNA synthesis kit, primed by a TRBC-specific oligonucleotide. Following uracil-DNA glycosylase treatment, all cDNA underwent a first 18-cycle PCR with the universal primers M1SS and BC2_uni_R. The original pipeline was this. For normalization, 1 million high-quality reads, each with a distinct molecular identifier, were randomly selected from each sample. Reads sharing molecular identifiers were discarded rather than binned into consensus sequences. MiTCR, run with a Q25 quality threshold and the strictest error-elimination algorithm, handled CDR3 identification, clonotype clustering and error correction. A nonparametric unseen species model with Euler transformation was used to estimate a lower bound on total TCR beta diversity. Using fastp at Q25 and MiXCR, TCRdb reprocessed the public reads and kept productive beta chains. Each CDR3 protein appears once, grouped with its most common genes and DNA. Clone size and V and J calls follow TCRdb, not the original study. The sample table records 1.5 million to 1.9 million distinct CDR3 sequences; 40% to 45% of these occur just once. The ten largest clones capture just over 4% of the sample.

The CDR3 contains 14 residues, cysteine and phenylalanine counted. The kept DNA is CDR3 alone, 42 bases in frame from the first base. Via the germline V gene, CDR1 is SGHTA and CDR2 FQGNSA. The trim is 1 base for V and 1 base for J, with a gap of 5 bases between the germline ends. What the work shows at the level of the full study, not this receptor alone: Observed TCR beta diversity per million T cells fell roughly linearly with age, and a significant reduction was already apparent by age about 36. Compared with the aged group, the long-lived group had more naive CD4+ T cells, fewer expanded clones and increased TCR diversity, suggesting age selection. A strong correlation was found between observed TCR beta diversity and the percentage of naive T cells measured by flow cytometry. Estimates of total diversity based on one million sequenced T cells were considered lower bounds and underestimates. Donor CMV infection status was unknown, potentially confounding age-related changes in expanded clonotypes. Because profiling used bulk unsorted PBMCs, naive and antigen-experienced compartments could not be compared conclusively.

The 39 donors, aged about 6 to 95 years, were systemically healthy Caucasian individuals from Russia. Ten milliliters of peripheral blood were collected from each donor into EDTA-treated Vacutainer tubes. Ficoll-Paque density-gradient centrifugation was used to isolate PBMCs, with at least 6.5 million per sample. Total RNA was extracted from PBMCs with Trizol reagent, with at least 6 micrograms obtained per sample. Naive CD45RAhigh/CD27high T cell percentages were measured by flow cytometry on a PBMC aliquot from every donor. The source is a woman younger than 30 in good health. The receptor chain draws on TRBV7-2 and TRBJ2-4, with the D gene call left open. Sequences were obtained from blood. Here the CDR3 is given as CASSLDFAKNIQYF. The nucleotides are TGTGCCAGCAGCTTAGATTTTGCCAAAAACATTCAGTACTTC. Where the CDR3 stops, the reference TRBV7-2 and TRBJ2-4 genes take over; the full variable domain is GAGVSQSPSNKVTEKGKDVELRCDPISGHTALYWYRQSLGQGLEFLIYFQGNSAPDKSGLPSDRFSAERTGGSVSTLTIQRTQQEDSAVYLCASSLDFAKNIQYFGAGTRLSVL.